Listed below are T cell receptor beta chains from one sample, sequenced in a study of T-cell reconstitution after alpha-beta-depleted transplantation in children. In TCRdb, the PCR reads were re-called with MiXCR into one record per CDR3 protein. The data contain more than 400,000 distinct CDR3 sequences, around 10% of them singletons. The sample was PBMCs, mostly from graft donor cells, taken 180 days after TCRalphabeta/CD19-depleted stem cell transplant. These receptors all come from a female patient between 2 and 15 years old who had a stem cell transplant for aplastic anemia, so the T cells may come from the graft donor. Both conserved end residues are part of each CDR3. The D gene is left open where the match is weak. Clone size, where shown, is once, few, many, or a class for clones that have expanded.

d_call: TRBD2; v_call: TRBV15; clone_size: few; j_call: TRBJ2-3; cdr3_aa: CATSRAASGDTDTQYF; cdr3_nt: TGTGCCACCAGCAGAGCGGCTAGCGGGGACACAGATACGCAGTATTTT
d_call: -; v_call: TRBV7-8; clone_size: -; j_call: TRBJ1-1; cdr3_aa: CASSLGSGNSEAFF; cdr3_nt: TGTGCCAGCAGCTTAGGATCCGGGAATTCTGAAGCTTTCTTT
d_call: -; v_call: TRBV28; clone_size: few; j_call: TRBJ2-7; cdr3_aa: CASSLLLEQYF; cdr3_nt: TGTGCCAGCAGTTTATTACTCGAGCAGTACTTC
d_call: -; v_call: TRBV10-1; clone_size: few; j_call: TRBJ2-5; cdr3_aa: CASSDGVSGERRETQYF; cdr3_nt: TGCGCCAGCAGTGATGGTGTCTCTGGCGAAAGGAGGGAGACCCAGTACTTC
d_call: -; v_call: TRBV25-1; clone_size: -; j_call: TRBJ1-2; cdr3_aa: CASSDYYGYTF; cdr3_nt: TGTGCCAGCAGTGACTACTATGGCTACACCTTC
d_call: TRBD1; v_call: TRBV7-3; clone_size: -; j_call: TRBJ1-6; cdr3_aa: CASSLGQGGPLHF; cdr3_nt: TGTGCCAGCAGCTTAGGCCAGGGGGGACCCCTCCACTTT
d_call: -; v_call: TRBV28; clone_size: -; j_call: TRBJ2-7; cdr3_aa: CASSHDWASSYEQYF; cdr3_nt: TGTGCCAGCAGCCATGACTGGGCGAGCTCCTACGAGCAGTACTTC
d_call: TRBD2; v_call: TRBV12-3/TRBV12-4; clone_size: -; j_call: TRBJ2-3; cdr3_aa: CASIQSRGGTQYF; cdr3_nt: TGTGCCAGCATTCAATCCCGGGGGGGTACGCAGTATTTT
d_call: TRBD1; v_call: TRBV4-3; clone_size: few; j_call: TRBJ2-1; cdr3_aa: CASSQVDRVHEQFF; cdr3_nt: TGCGCCAGCAGCCAAGTAGACAGGGTCCATGAGCAGTTCTTC
d_call: -; v_call: TRBV20-1; clone_size: many; j_call: TRBJ1-1; cdr3_aa: CSANTEAFF; cdr3_nt: TGCAGTGCTAACACTGAAGCTTTCTTT
d_call: -; v_call: TRBV6-5; clone_size: -; j_call: TRBJ1-4; cdr3_aa: CASRGNEKLFF; cdr3_nt: TGTGCCAGCCGGGGTAATGAAAAACTGTTTTTT
d_call: -; v_call: TRBV10-3; clone_size: few; j_call: TRBJ2-7; cdr3_aa: CAISEGYSNHEQYF; cdr3_nt: TGTGCCATCAGTGAAGGTTATAGTAATCACGAGCAGTACTTC
d_call: -; v_call: TRBV5-1; clone_size: once; j_call: TRBJ2-7; cdr3_aa: CVSSLMGPSDYEQYF; cdr3_nt: TGCGTCAGCAGCTTGATGGGGCCCTCAGACTACGAGCAGTACTTC
d_call: -; v_call: TRBV28; clone_size: many; j_call: TRBJ1-1; cdr3_aa: CASSFLGENTEAFF; cdr3_nt: TGTGCCAGCAGTTTCTTGGGGGAGAACACTGAAGCTTTCTTT
d_call: -; v_call: TRBV14; clone_size: -; j_call: TRBJ1-1; cdr3_aa: CASSQQPYTEAFF; cdr3_nt: TGTGCCAGCAGCCAACAACCCTACACTGAAGCTTTCTTT
d_call: -; v_call: TRBV15; clone_size: -; j_call: TRBJ2-7; cdr3_aa: CATSRVPRGAGPYEQYF; cdr3_nt: TGTGCCACCAGCAGAGTCCCTCGTGGGGCAGGCCCCTACGAGCAGTACTTC
d_call: -; v_call: TRBV27; clone_size: many; j_call: TRBJ2-3; cdr3_aa: CASSLWPKSTDTQYF; cdr3_nt: TGTGCCAGCAGTTTATGGCCCAAATCCACAGATACGCAGTATTTT
d_call: -; v_call: TRBV7-2; clone_size: -; j_call: TRBJ1-1; cdr3_aa: CASSLVAGDTEAFF; cdr3_nt: TGTGCCAGCAGCTTAGTGGCGGGAGACACTGAAGCTTTCTTT
d_call: -; v_call: TRBV10-3; clone_size: -; j_call: TRBJ1-5; cdr3_aa: CAISESRWLTGINQPQHF; cdr3_nt: TGTGCCATCAGTGAGTCGAGGTGGTTAACAGGGATCAATCAGCCCCAGCATTTT
d_call: -; v_call: TRBV21-1; clone_size: many; j_call: TRBJ2-2; cdr3_aa: CASSSWASSTGELFF; cdr3_nt: TGTGCCAGCAGCTCCTGGGCCTCGAGCACCGGGGAGCTGTTTTTT
d_call: TRBD2; v_call: TRBV4-1; clone_size: -; j_call: TRBJ2-2; cdr3_aa: CASSQAPSGSFRSGELFF; cdr3_nt: TGCGCCAGCAGCCAAGCCCCTAGCGGGAGTTTCCGGTCCGGGGAGCTGTTTTTT
d_call: -; v_call: TRBV6-2/TRBV6-3; clone_size: few; j_call: TRBJ2-2; cdr3_aa: CASSYGGRNDNTGELFF; cdr3_nt: TGTGCCAGCAGTTACGGGGGCCGGAACGATAACACCGGGGAGCTGTTTTTT
d_call: -; v_call: TRBV5-1; clone_size: few; j_call: TRBJ2-7; cdr3_aa: CASSLLRDGTYEQYF; cdr3_nt: TGCGCCAGCAGCTTATTACGGGACGGGACCTACGAGCAGTACTTC
d_call: -; v_call: TRBV28; clone_size: many; j_call: TRBJ2-3; cdr3_aa: CASSPRWSEADTQYF; cdr3_nt: TGTGCCAGCAGTCCTAGGTGGAGTGAGGCAGATACGCAGTATTTT
d_call: -; v_call: TRBV28; clone_size: few; j_call: TRBJ1-5; cdr3_aa: CATDMYSNQPQHF; cdr3_nt: TGTGCCACCGACATGTATAGCAATCAGCCCCAGCATTTT
d_call: TRBD1; v_call: TRBV5-1; clone_size: -; j_call: TRBJ2-1; cdr3_aa: CASSLITGTGGNEQFF; cdr3_nt: TGCGCCAGCAGCTTGATAACTGGGACAGGGGGCAATGAGCAGTTCTTC
d_call: -; v_call: TRBV29-1; clone_size: few; j_call: TRBJ2-5; cdr3_aa: CSVERDNQETQYF; cdr3_nt: TGCAGCGTTGAACGGGACAACCAAGAGACCCAGTACTTC
d_call: -; v_call: TRBV7-6; clone_size: few; j_call: TRBJ1-5; cdr3_aa: CASSPGYSNQPQHF; cdr3_nt: TGTGCCAGCAGTCCAGGGTATAGCAATCAGCCCCAGCATTTT
d_call: -; v_call: TRBV5-5; clone_size: few; j_call: TRBJ2-3; cdr3_aa: CASSPRQESTDTQYF; cdr3_nt: TGTGCCAGCAGCCCCCGACAGGAAAGCACAGATACGCAGTATTTT
d_call: -; v_call: TRBV5-1; clone_size: -; j_call: TRBJ2-5; cdr3_aa: CASSSDRLEETQYF; cdr3_nt: TGCGCCAGCAGCTCTGACAGGTTGGAGGAGACCCAGTACTTC
d_call: -; v_call: TRBV9; clone_size: -; j_call: TRBJ2-7; cdr3_aa: CASSVDDRPYEQYF; cdr3_nt: TGTGCCAGCAGCGTAGATGACAGACCTTACGAGCAGTACTTC
d_call: TRBD1; v_call: TRBV15; clone_size: few; j_call: TRBJ2-3; cdr3_aa: CATSAQGVLTDTQYF; cdr3_nt: TGTGCCACCAGCGCACAGGGGGTCCTCACAGATACGCAGTATTTT
d_call: TRBD2; v_call: TRBV4-3; clone_size: few; j_call: TRBJ2-6; cdr3_aa: CASSQGTSGPRPSGANVLTF; cdr3_nt: TGCGCCAGCAGCCAAGGGACTAGCGGGCCTCGCCCCTCTGGGGCCAACGTCCTGACTTTC
d_call: -; v_call: TRBV5-5; clone_size: many; j_call: TRBJ2-2; cdr3_aa: CASSPMTGAAYTGELFF; cdr3_nt: TGTGCCAGCAGCCCGATGACAGGAGCTGCTTACACCGGGGAGCTGTTTTTT
d_call: -; v_call: TRBV29-1; clone_size: -; j_call: TRBJ2-3; cdr3_aa: CSAELGASTDTQYF; cdr3_nt: TGCAGCGCCGAGTTGGGGGCCTCCACAGATACGCAGTATTTT
d_call: -; v_call: TRBV25-1; clone_size: -; j_call: TRBJ1-2; cdr3_aa: CASSEWSDYGYTF; cdr3_nt: TGTGCCAGCAGTGAATGGTCCGACTATGGCTACACCTTC
d_call: -; v_call: TRBV19; clone_size: -; j_call: TRBJ2-5; cdr3_aa: CASSISVVTGDGETQYF; cdr3_nt: TGTGCCAGTAGTATTTCAGTGGTGACAGGTGATGGGGAGACCCAGTACTTC
d_call: -; v_call: TRBV7-2; clone_size: few; j_call: TRBJ2-7; cdr3_aa: CASSQSGARPYEQYF; cdr3_nt: TGTGCCAGCAGCCAATCTGGGGCCAGACCCTACGAGCAGTACTTC
d_call: TRBD1; v_call: TRBV30; clone_size: -; j_call: TRBJ2-7; cdr3_aa: CAWSVEGARYEQYF; cdr3_nt: TGTGCCTGGAGTGTAGAGGGGGCGCGGTACGAGCAGTACTTC
d_call: TRBD2; v_call: TRBV19; clone_size: -; j_call: TRBJ2-1; cdr3_aa: CASSIVGLAGDNEQFF; cdr3_nt: TGTGCCAGTAGTATAGTGGGCCTAGCGGGAGACAATGAGCAGTTCTTC
d_call: TRBD1; v_call: TRBV20-1; clone_size: -; j_call: TRBJ1-1; cdr3_aa: CSAQDRAGTEAFF; cdr3_nt: TGCAGTGCTCAGGACAGGGCGGGAACTGAAGCTTTCTTT
d_call: -; v_call: TRBV21-1; clone_size: -; j_call: TRBJ1-5; cdr3_aa: CASSKDGGSVKVHQPQHF; cdr3_nt: TGTGCCAGCAGCAAAGATGGGGGGTCAGTCAAGGTCCATCAGCCCCAGCATTTT
d_call: TRBD2; v_call: TRBV7-2; clone_size: -; j_call: TRBJ2-7; cdr3_aa: CASSFQLAGSAYEQYF; cdr3_nt: TGTGCCAGCAGCTTTCAACTAGCGGGAAGCGCCTACGAGCAGTACTTC
d_call: -; v_call: TRBV20-1; clone_size: -; j_call: TRBJ2-5; cdr3_aa: CSASRTVSQETQYF; cdr3_nt: TGCAGTGCTAGCAGGACAGTTTCCCAAGAGACCCAGTACTTC
d_call: -; v_call: TRBV24-1; clone_size: few; j_call: TRBJ2-5; cdr3_aa: CATSGTPQETQYF; cdr3_nt: TGTGCCACCAGCGGGACTCCCCAAGAGACCCAGTACTTC
d_call: -; v_call: TRBV30; clone_size: -; j_call: TRBJ2-3; cdr3_aa: CAWSVRGSTDTQYF; cdr3_nt: TGTGCCTGGAGTGTAAGGGGATCCACAGATACGCAGTATTTT
d_call: TRBD2; v_call: TRBV27; clone_size: -; j_call: TRBJ2-7; cdr3_aa: CASSISGTAEQYF; cdr3_nt: TGTGCCAGCAGTATTAGCGGGACCGCCGAGCAGTACTTC
d_call: TRBD1; v_call: TRBV10-3; clone_size: few; j_call: TRBJ2-3; cdr3_aa: CATGQGKEVADTQYF; cdr3_nt: TGTGCCACGGGACAGGGGAAAGAAGTGGCAGATACGCAGTATTTT
d_call: -; v_call: TRBV5-1; clone_size: few; j_call: TRBJ2-6; cdr3_aa: CASSLAGTYSSGANVLTF; cdr3_nt: TGCGCCAGCAGCTTGGCCGGGACATACTCCTCTGGGGCCAACGTCCTGACTTTC
d_call: TRBD2; v_call: TRBV29-1; clone_size: few; j_call: TRBJ2-3; cdr3_aa: CSVAGERDYTDTQYF; cdr3_nt: TGCAGCGTCGCCGGGGAGCGGGATTACACAGATACGCAGTATTTT